The next 9 T cell receptor beta chains were all read from a single sample in a study of blood T cell repertoires in COVID-19. The data were produced by immunoSEQ multiplex PCR, yet TCRdb's version contains in-frame clones alone and is incomplete. The sample comprises about 160,000 clones, around 82% of which are singletons, and approximately 6% rests with the top ten. Material for sequencing was PBMCs or T cells enriched from blood (not recorded which). The source of these receptors is a middle-aged man who had recovered from COVID-19.

The rearrangement links TRBV7-3 to TRBJ1-1; D is undetermined. Germline CDR1 reads SGHTA; CDR2 reads FQGTGA. CDR3 length: 13 amino acids. Trimming pared 6 bases from V and 4 bases from J, leaving 12 bases between. In nucleotides, the CDR3 is TGTGCCAGCAGTATTGGAGAAGCCACTGAAGCTTTCTTT. It encodes CASSIGEATEAFF.

The V call is TRBV7-3, the J call TRBJ2-1, with 7 bases fitting TRBD2. The CDR3 has 12 amino acids. The ends lost 5 bases at V and 14 bases at J; junction bases unmatched: 9. Germline lookup yields CDR1 SGHTA and CDR2 FQGTGA. The CDR3 is CASSQTSAGKFF. The CDR3, as DNA: TGTGCCAGCAGCCAAACTAGCGCCGGGAAGTTCTTC.

This clone was detected only a few times. The rearrangement links TRBV5-6 to TRBJ1-5; 7 nucleotides match TRBD1. The CDR3 covers 14 residues. Germline V CDR1 and CDR2: SGHDT, YYEEEE. V shed 2 bases, J shed 10 bases, and the junction held 9 bases outside the gene matches. CDR3 amino acids: CASSFEGGEGPQHF. In DNA form, the CDR3 reads TGTGCCAGCAGCTTCGAAGGGGGCGAGGGTCCCCAGCATTTT.

The chain joins TRBV18 to TRBJ2-2; TRBD2 might be the D (5 bases). V was shortened by 6 bases and J by 5 bases, with 7 bases between the two germline ends. The CDR3 length is 12 residues. The germline CDR1 and CDR2 sequences are KGHSH and LQKENI. In DNA form, the CDR3 reads TGTGCCAGCTCGGAGCGGACCGGGGAGCTGTTTTTT. Translation gives CASSERTGELFF.

The V gene is TRBV5-1, the J gene TRBJ2-7, with D maybe TRBD1 (5 bases). Germline V gene lookup returns CDR1 SGHRS and CDR2 YFSETQ. V was pared by 5 bases and J by 1 base, with 19 bases between. CDR3 length: 16 amino acids. CDR3 DNA sequence: TGCGCCAGCAGGCGATTCAGGGATTCATCATCCTACGAGCAGTACTTC. The encoded protein is CASRRFRDSSSYEQYF. Filled out from reference TRBV5-1 and TRBJ2-7, the complete variable domain reads KAGVTQTPRYLIKTRGQQVTLSCSPISGHRSVSWYQQTPGQGLQFLFEYFSETQRNKGNFPGRFSGRQFSNSRSEMNVSTLELGDSALYLCASRRFRDSSSYEQYFGPGTRLTVT.

The chain recombines TRBV5-1 with TRBJ1-1; 9 bases agree with TRBD1. Germline loops: CDR1 SGHRS, CDR2 YFSETQ. V lost 4 bases to trimming and J lost 3 bases; unmatched junction nucleotides: 4. This CDR3 is 14 amino acids long. CDR3 residues: CASSGRQGDTEAFF. In DNA form, the CDR3 reads TGCGCCAGCAGCGGGCGACAGGGGGACACTGAAGCTTTCTTT.

This clone was seen a handful of times. V is TRBV24-1 and J is TRBJ2-7; possible D gene TRBD2, 6 bases. This CDR3 spans 10 amino acids. The germline V gene has CDR1 KGHDR and CDR2 SFDVKD. Trimming removed 9 bases at V and 4 bases at J, with 6 bases between. CDR3 sequence reads: CATAGYEQYV. CDR3 in DNA: TGTGCCACCGCGGGGTACGAGCAGTACGTC.

The chain joins TRBV6-5 to TRBJ2-5; the D is unclear. Trimming removed 0 bases from V and 5 bases from J, with 7 bases in between. The CDR3 spans 13 residues. The germline V gene encodes CDR1 MNHEY and CDR2 SVGAGI. Here the CDR3 reads CASSYSVRETQYF. The CDR3 DNA sequence: TGTGCCAGCAGTTACTCTGTCCGGGAGACCCAGTACTTC.

The rearrangement uses TRBV30 and TRBJ1-4; TRBD1 aligns across 7 bases. The CDR3 contains 14 residues. With 0 bases clipped from V and 10 bases from J, the junction kept 8 bases outside the gene matches. CDR1 is GTSNPN and CDR2 is SVGIG in the germline V gene (reference sequence). The CDR3 reads CAWSVKGARGKLFF. The CDR3 DNA sequence: TGTGCCTGGAGTGTCAAGGGGGCGCGGGGAAAACTGTTTTTT.